The 21 T cell receptor beta chains listed next were all sequenced from one sample in a study of beta chain features in type 1 diabetes. Expressed TCRB transcripts were sequenced because the entire RNA isolate underwent reverse transcription. Clones were sequenced by immunoSEQ multiplex PCR, and TCRdb holds only the in-frame ones, with some missing. The sample has tens of thousands of clones, roughly 31% seen once. Material for sequencing was stem cell memory CD4+ T cells from blood. The receptors were sampled from a woman aged 18-29 years in good health.

This chain uses TRBV5-1 with TRBJ2-7; possible D gene TRBD2, 5 bases. The germline CDR1 and CDR2 sequences are SGHRS and YFSETQ. CDR3 size: 16 residues. The V gene lost 4 bases and the J gene lost 4 bases, with 21 bases spanning the gap. The CDR3 coding sequence is TGCGCCAGCAGCCGGGGTATCGAAGAATGGACTTACGAGCAGTACTTC. This translates into CASSRGIEEWTYEQYF.

This chain connects TRBV4-1 to TRBJ2-2; a weak D match, TRBD1 (6 bases). Germline V gene sequence: CDR1 MGHRA, CDR2 YSYEKL. Trimming removed 0 bases from V and 1 base from J, with 9 bases in between. The CDR3 covers 16 residues. The CDR3: CASSQDRGQNTGELFF. The DNA for the CDR3 is TGCGCCAGCAGCCAAGACCGGGGACAGAACACCGGGGAGCTGTTTTTT.

The V gene is TRBV5-4, the J gene TRBJ1-6; the match to TRBD1 covers 8 bases. Germline V lookup: CDR1 SGHNT, CDR2 YYREEE (reference sequence). The CDR3 spans 15 residues. V dropped 3 bases and J dropped 8; count of bases not matched to a gene: 7. CDR3 sequence (DNA): TGTGCCAGCAGCTCTAGGGACAGGATGGATTCACCCCTCCACTTT. It translates to CASSSRDRMDSPLHF.

The chain employs TRBV18 and TRBJ2-1, with a tentative D call TRBD1 (6 bases). V shed 4 bases and J shed 2 bases, with 12 bases lying between them. Germline CDR1 and CDR2: KGHSH and LQKENI. The CDR3 runs 15 residues. The CDR3 nucleotides read TGTGCCAGCTCACTGGACAGTTCGGCCTACAATGAGCAGTTCTTC. As protein: CASSLDSSAYNEQFF.

V is TRBV10-2 and J is TRBJ1-2; D perhaps matches TRBD1 (6 bases). The CDR3 extends over 14 amino acids. Deletions cut 2 bases from V and 2 bases from J, with 9 bases between. Germline CDR1 and CDR2: WSHSY and SAAADI. The CDR3, as DNA: TGCGCCAGCAGTGAGCAACAGGGAAACTATGGCTACACCTTC. Amino acids: CASSEQQGNYGYTF.

The chain is built from TRBV2 and TRBJ2-1; the match to TRBD2 covers 9 bases. The germline V gene encodes CDR1 SNHLY and CDR2 FYNNEI. This CDR3 is built from 12 residues. V lost 7 bases, J lost 10 bases, and 5 bases stayed unmatched. The CDR3 spells CASTLLAGEQFF. The CDR3 DNA is TGTGCCAGCACCCTACTAGCGGGCGAGCAGTTCTTC.

The CDR3 region has the DNA TGTGCCAGCAGCGCAACGTCCGGGGGCAATGAGCAGTTCTTC. This encodes CASSATSGGNEQFF. This sequence joins TRBV9 and TRBJ2-1; D is possibly TRBD2 (6 bases). V lost 3 bases to trimming and J lost 6 bases, with 13 bases between them. Germline CDR1 is SGDLS and CDR2 is YYNGEE. This CDR3 spans 14 amino acids.

This clone was found a few times. This chain uses TRBV11-3 with TRBJ2-3; 7 bases agree with TRBD1. The CDR3 has 14 amino acids. Germline CDR1 SGHNT, CDR2 YENEEA. V lost 4 bases to trimming and J lost 0 bases; unmatched junction nucleotides: 1. CDR3 nucleotide sequence: TGTGCCAGCAGCTCGGGACAGAGCACAGATACGCAGTATTTT. As protein: CASSSGQSTDTQYF.

V gene TRBV21-1 combines with J gene TRBJ2-1; no check of the table's D call, TRBD2, against the DNA was made. TRBV21-1 is given as a pseudogene. The CDR3 sequence is 15 residues long. This chain's CDR3 is CASSMDLGGGDEQFF. In nucleotides, the CDR3 is TGTGCCAGCAGCATGGACTTAGGGGGAGGGGATGAGCAGTTCTTC.

The J gene is TRBJ2-7, the V gene TRBV4-2, with D perhaps matching TRBD2 (5 bases). Germline V CDR1 and CDR2: LGHNA, YNFKEQ. The length of the CDR3 is 14 residues. Trimming stripped 1 base from V and 3 bases from J, with 10 bases between. As DNA, the CDR3 is TGTGCCAGCAGCCAAGGGGGAGAGGGCTACGAGCAGTACTTC. Protein: CASSQGGEGYEQYF.

V usage is TRBV2 and J usage is TRBJ2-1; perhaps TRBD1 as D (6 bases). The CDR3 has 14 amino acids. CDR1 is SNHLY, CDR2 FYNNEI, per germline. This CDR3 is CVRQGHSSYNEQFF. The CDR3 DNA reads TGTGTACGGCAGGGGCATAGCTCCTACAATGAGCAGTTCTTC.

The chain couples TRBV4-2 to TRBJ2-5; 8 positions agree with TRBD2. There are 15 residues in the CDR3. V lost 5 bases to trimming and J lost 2 bases; unmatched junction nucleotides: 7. CDR1 and CDR2 (germline): LGHNA, YNFKEQ. The CDR3 protein is CASSKSGGAQETQYF. Written as DNA, the CDR3 is TGTGCCAGCAGCAAAAGCGGGGGAGCTCAAGAGACCCAGTACTTC.

The rearrangement uses TRBV5-6 and TRBJ1-5, with D maybe TRBD1 (6 bases). The V gene's germline CDR1 is SGHDT and CDR2 YYEEEE. V lost 4 bases and J 5 bases, leaving 13 bases between the germline ends. The CDR3 contains 14 residues. The CDR3 here is CASSNKGQYQPQHF. CDR3 bases: TGTGCCAGCAGCAATAAAGGACAGTATCAGCCCCAGCATTTT.

The chain links TRBV6-5 to TRBJ2-5; perhaps TRBD2 as D (6 bases). This CDR3 is 13 amino acids long. V lost 5 bases and J lost 5, with 12 bases in between. Germline loops: CDR1 MNHEY, CDR2 SVGAGI. CDR3 in DNA: TGTGCCAGCAGTAGTCTAGCGTGGGAGACCCAGTACTTC. This gives the protein CASSSLAWETQYF.

This clone was recorded a few times. The chain combines TRBV10-3 with TRBJ2-3; 9 nucleotides match TRBD2. The trim removed 3 bases at V and 4 bases at J, leaving 8 bases unmatched. The CDR3 has 16 amino acids. In germline, CDR1 is ENHRY, CDR2 SYGVKD. The CDR3 region is CAISDVSGRDADTQYF. DNA of the CDR3: TGTGCCATCAGTGATGTTAGCGGGAGAGATGCAGATACGCAGTATTTT.

This chain connects TRBV7-2 to TRBJ2-3; D uncertain. Germline V CDR1 and CDR2: SGHTA, FQGNSA. The CDR3 length is 14 residues. Trimming cost V 6 bases and J 0 bases, with 10 bases left between them. The CDR3 DNA follows: TGTGCCAGCAGTGACGGGTGGAGCACAGATACGCAGTATTTT. Residues: CASSDGWSTDTQYF.

This clone was seen only a few times. The chain uses TRBV19 and TRBJ2-1; 9 nucleotides match TRBD2. Germline CDR1 is LNHDA and CDR2 is SQIVND (reference sequence). Trimming at V came to 5 bases and at J to 4 bases, leaving 6 bases not matched to a gene. The CDR3 length is 15 residues. CDR3 protein: CASSQTSGTYNEQFF. The CDR3 DNA follows: TGTGCCAGTAGTCAGACTAGCGGAACTTACAATGAGCAGTTCTTC.

The gene calls are TRBV2 and TRBJ1-5; D remains unclear. CDR3 size: 14 residues. In germline, CDR1 is SNHLY, CDR2 FYNNEI. Trimming pared 6 bases from V and 7 bases from J, leaving 16 bases between. In nucleotides, the CDR3 is TGTGCCAGCAGCCGACTACCGGGTGGGCAGCCCCAGCATTTT. Amino acid sequence: CASSRLPGGQPQHF.

V and J are TRBV25-1 and TRBJ1-6; 7 bases map to TRBD1. The germline CDR1 and CDR2 sequences are MGHDK and SYGVNS. The trim removed 5 bases at V and 7 bases at J, leaving 8 bases unmatched. CDR3 size: 15 residues. Here the CDR3 reads CASSWRDSSNSPLHF. In DNA, the CDR3 is TGTGCCAGCAGTTGGCGGGACAGCAGCAATTCACCCCTCCACTTT.

This clone was counted ten times or more. The genes are TRBV7-9 and TRBJ2-1, with TRBD1 matching over 10 bases. Germline values: CDR1 SEHNR, CDR2 FQNEAQ (reference sequence). The CDR3 loop spans 14 amino acids. Trimming took 7 bases from V and 10 from J; bases not matched to a gene: 10. In DNA form, the CDR3 reads TGTGCCAGCAACCGGGACAGGGGAGGCGGCGAGCAGTTCTTC. Protein product: CASNRDRGGGEQFF. Looking up the rest from reference TRBV7-9 and TRBJ2-1 gives the full variable domain: DTGVSQNPRHKITKRGQNVTFRCDPISEHNRLYWYRQTLGQGPEFLTYFQNEAQLEKSRLLSDRFSAERPKGSFSTLEIQRTEQGDSAMYLCASNRDRGGGEQFFGPGTRLTVL.

This clone appeared a few times. This chain links TRBV6-1 with TRBJ1-2; D remains ambiguous. CDR1 is MNHNS and CDR2 is SASEGT in the germline V gene. CDR3 length: 13 amino acids. V was pared by 1 base and J by 7 bases, with 10 bases between. This CDR3 reads CASSEGGGLGYTF. The CDR3 DNA sequence: TGTGCCAGCAGTGAAGGCGGAGGACTTGGCTACACCTTC.